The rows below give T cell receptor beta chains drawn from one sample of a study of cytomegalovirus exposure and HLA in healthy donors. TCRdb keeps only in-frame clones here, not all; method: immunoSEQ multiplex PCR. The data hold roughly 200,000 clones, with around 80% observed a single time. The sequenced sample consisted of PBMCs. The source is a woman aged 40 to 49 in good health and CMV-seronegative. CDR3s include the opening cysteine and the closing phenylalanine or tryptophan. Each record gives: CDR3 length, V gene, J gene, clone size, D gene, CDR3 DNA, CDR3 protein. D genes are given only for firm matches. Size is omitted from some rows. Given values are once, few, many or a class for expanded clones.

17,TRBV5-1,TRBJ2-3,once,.,TGCGCCAGCAGCTTGGATAGGACAAAGCTTAGCACAGATACGCAGTATTTT,CASSLDRTKLSTDTQYF
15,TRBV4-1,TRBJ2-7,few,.,TGCGCCAGCAGCCAAGCGGACAGCAGCTCCTACGAGCAGTACTTC,CASSQADSSSYEQYF
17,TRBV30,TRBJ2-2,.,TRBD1,TGTGCCTGGAGTAGGATGAGGGCAGGGGGCAAGTCCGGGGAGCTGTTTTTT,CAWSRMRAGGKSGELFF
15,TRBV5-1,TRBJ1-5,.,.,TGCGCCAGCAGCTTTACCGGGGAGAAGACCCAGCCCCAGCATTTT,CASSFTGEKTQPQHF
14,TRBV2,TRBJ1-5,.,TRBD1,TGTGCCAGCAGTGCCGGGACAGACAATCAGCCCCAGCATTTT,CASSAGTDNQPQHF
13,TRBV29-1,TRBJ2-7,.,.,TGCAGCGTTGAGTTGAGCACCTCCGCCGAGCAGTACTTC,CSVELSTSAEQYF
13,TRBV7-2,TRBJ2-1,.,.,TGTGCCAGCAGCGCCCACTCGCGCGATGAGCAGTTCTTC,CASSAHSRDEQFF
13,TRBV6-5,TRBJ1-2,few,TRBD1,TGTGCCAGCAGTTTGACAGGGAATGGTGGCTACACCTTC,CASSLTGNGGYTF
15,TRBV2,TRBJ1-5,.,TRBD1,TGTGCCAGCAGTCGAGATACAGGGGGCAATCAGCCCCAGCATTTT,CASSRDTGGNQPQHF
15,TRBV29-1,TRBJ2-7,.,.,TGCAGCGTTGAATATCTGGGCGGGGCCTCCTACGAGCAGTACTTC,CSVEYLGGASYEQYF
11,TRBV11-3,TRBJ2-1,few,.,TGTGCCAGCAGCTTTCAGGATGAGCAGTTCTTC,CASSFQDEQFF
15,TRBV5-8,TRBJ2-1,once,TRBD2,TGTGCCAGCAGCTTTGTACTAGCGGGTTACAATGAGCAGTTCTTC,CASSFVLAGYNEQFF
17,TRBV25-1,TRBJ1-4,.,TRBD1,TGTGCCAGCAGTTTTGGAGGGGGCCTGTTGATGTCGGAGAAACTGTTTTTT,CASSFGGGLLMSEKLFF
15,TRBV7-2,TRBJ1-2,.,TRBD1,TGTGCCAGCAGCCCTGAGATAGGGACAGCCTATGGCTACACCTTC,CASSPEIGTAYGYTF
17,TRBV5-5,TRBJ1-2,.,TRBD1,TGTGCCAGCAGTCCCGGGACAGGCGAGCCCCTACGTGGTGGCTACACCTTC,CASSPGTGEPLRGGYTF
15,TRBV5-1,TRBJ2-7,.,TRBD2,TGCGCCAGCAGTCCCGGGGGGGGAGAGGGACTCGAGCAGTACTTC,CASSPGGGEGLEQYF
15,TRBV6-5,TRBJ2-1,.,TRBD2,TGTGCCAGCAGTTACTCGACTAGCGGACTAAATGAGCAGTTCTTC,CASSYSTSGLNEQFF
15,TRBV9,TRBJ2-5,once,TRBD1,TGTGCCAGCAGCGTAGGAGGGGGCGCAGGGGAGACCCAGTACTTC,CASSVGGGAGETQYF
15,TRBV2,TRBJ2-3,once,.,TGTGCCAGCAGTCGCGACAGAACTAGCACAGATACGCAGTATTTT,CASSRDRTSTDTQYF
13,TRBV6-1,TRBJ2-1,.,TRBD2,TGTGCCAGCACGGAGCGGGAATACAATGAGCAGTTCTTC,CASTEREYNEQFF
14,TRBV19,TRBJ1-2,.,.,TGTGCCAGTAGGCCGGGACATCAAGTAGATGGCTACACCTTC,CASRPGHQVDGYTF
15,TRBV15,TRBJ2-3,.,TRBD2,TGTGCCACCAGCAGAGGGGCGGGAGGCACAGATACGCAGTATTTT,CATSRGAGGTDTQYF
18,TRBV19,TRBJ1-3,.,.,TGTGCCAGTACCAATATGAGGGGCAGTCAAGGGGGACCAAACACCATATATTTT,CASTNMRGSQGGPNTIYF
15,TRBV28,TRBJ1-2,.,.,TGTGCCAGCAGTTTTGTTCCAGGGTGGGCGGGGGGCTACACCTTC,CASSFVPGWAGGYTF
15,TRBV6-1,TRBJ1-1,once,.,TGTGCCAGCAGTGAAGCGCTTGGACAGCGCACTGAAGCTTTCTTT,CASSEALGQRTEAFF
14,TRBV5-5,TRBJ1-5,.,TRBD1,TGTGCCAGCAGCTCGACCGACAGGGGACGGCCCCAGCATTTT,CASSSTDRGRPQHF
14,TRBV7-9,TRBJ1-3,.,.,TGTGCCAGCCGCTACAGGGATCCTGGAAACACCATATATTTT,CASRYRDPGNTIYF
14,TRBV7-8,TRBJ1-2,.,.,TGTGCCAGCAGCTTAGCGGTAGGGGGCTATGGCTACACCTTC,CASSLAVGGYGYTF
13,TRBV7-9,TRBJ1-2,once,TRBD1,TGTGCCAGCGCTCCAGGGGGGAACTATGGCTACACCTTC,CASAPGGNYGYTF
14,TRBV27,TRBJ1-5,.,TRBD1,TGTGCCAGCAGTGAGACAGGGCAGGGCCAGCCCCAGCATTTT,CASSETGQGQPQHF
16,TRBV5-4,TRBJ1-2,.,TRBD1,TGTGCCAGCAGCTTAGGACAGGGGCGAGTAAAGTATGGCTACACCTTC,CASSLGQGRVKYGYTF
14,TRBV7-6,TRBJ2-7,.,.,TGTGCCAGCAGCCCGGGTCCAACCCCCTACGAGCAGTACTTC,CASSPGPTPYEQYF
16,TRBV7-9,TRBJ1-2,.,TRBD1,TGTGCCAGCAGCCAACTAACAGGGGGCGGGGGCTATGGCTACACCTTC,CASSQLTGGGGYGYTF
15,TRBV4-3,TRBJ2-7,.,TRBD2,TGCGCCAGCAGCCCACTAGCGGGTCTCTCCTACGAGCAGTACTTC,CASSPLAGLSYEQYF
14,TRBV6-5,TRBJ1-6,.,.,TGTGCCAGCAGTGGTAGGCAGACAAATTCACCCCTCCACTTT,CASSGRQTNSPLHF
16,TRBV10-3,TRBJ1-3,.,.,TGTGCCATCAGTGGCCGGGGAACGAATTCTGGAAACACCATATATTTT,CAISGRGTNSGNTIYF
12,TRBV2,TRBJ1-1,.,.,TGTGCCAGCAGTGAAAGTTTGGGGCAAGCTTTCTTT,CASSESLGQAFF
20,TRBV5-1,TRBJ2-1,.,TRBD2,TGCGCCAGCAGCTTGGGGCGGGGGGGAGAATTAGTAAGCTCCTACAATGAGCAGTTCTTC,CASSLGRGGELVSSYNEQFF
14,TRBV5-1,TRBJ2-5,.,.,TGCGCCAGCAGCTTCGGGACTCTCCAAGAGACCCAGTACTTC,CASSFGTLQETQYF
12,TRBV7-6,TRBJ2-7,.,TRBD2,TGTGCCAGCCACCGGGGAGGGAACGAGCAGTACTTC,CASHRGGNEQYF
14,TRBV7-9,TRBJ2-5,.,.,TGTGCCAGCAGCTCGGGGTCTCTCCAAGAGACCCAGTACTTC,CASSSGSLQETQYF
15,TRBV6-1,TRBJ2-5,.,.,TGTGCCAGCAGTGATCAGGTCCCCTCGTGGGAGACCCAGTACTTC,CASSDQVPSWETQYF
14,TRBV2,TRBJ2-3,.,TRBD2,TGTGCCAGCAGTGAACCAGCGGGGCCGGATACGCAGTATTTT,CASSEPAGPDTQYF
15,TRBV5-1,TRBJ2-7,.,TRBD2,TGCGCCAGCAGCTTGTGGTCTAGCGGCTCCTACGAGCAGTACTTC,CASSLWSSGSYEQYF
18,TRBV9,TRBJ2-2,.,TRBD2,TGTGCCAGCAGCACGGCCCTAGCGGGAGAGTCGGACACCGGGGAGCTGTTTTTT,CASSTALAGESDTGELFF